These 30 T cell receptor beta chains came from one sample sequenced in a study of cytomegalovirus exposure and HLA in healthy donors. Produced via immunoSEQ multiplex PCR; TCRdb's table is partial and in-frame only. The sample consists of 200,000 to 300,000 clones, around 87% of them appearing once. The sample consisted of PBMCs. All receptors derive from a man between 18 and 29 years old in good health and CMV-seronegative.

V is TRBV7-3 and J is TRBJ2-1; D unclear. Germline V gene sequence: CDR1 SGHTA, CDR2 FQGTGA. CDR3 length equals 12 residues. Trimming cost V 5 bases and J 7 bases, with 9 bases left between them. CDR3 loop: CASSPDGNEQFF. The CDR3 nucleotides are TGTGCCAGCAGCCCCGACGGGAATGAGCAGTTCTTC.

This rearrangement joins TRBV21-1 to TRBJ1-2; the table's TRBD1 call for D was not verified on the DNA. TRBV21-1 is termed a pseudogene. This CDR3 has 9 residues. The CDR3 loop is CASMGGYTF. CDR3 coding DNA: TGTGCCAGCATGGGCGGCTACACCTTC.

This sequence joins TRBV28 and TRBJ1-2; TRBD1 is a possible D gene (6 bases). V shed 6 bases and J shed 0 bases, with 11 bases lying between them. This CDR3 is 14 amino acids long. Per the germline V gene, CDR1 is MDHEN and CDR2 is SYDVKM. CDR3 DNA sequence: TGTGCCAGCAGCCAAGGACAGTCTAACTATGGCTACACCTTC. Its translation: CASSQGQSNYGYTF.

CDR3 amino acids: CASSTQGGDYGYTF. Written as DNA, the CDR3 is TGTGCCAGCAGTACACAGGGTGGGGACTATGGCTACACCTTC. The chain joins TRBV6-5 to TRBJ1-2; TRBD1 might be the D (6 bases). The V gene lost 5 bases and the J gene lost 3 bases, with 13 bases spanning the gap. CDR3 length: 14 amino acids. CDR1 and CDR2 (germline): MNHEY, SVGAGI.

CDR3 amino acids: CASRHIDRTYEQYF. CDR3 sequence (DNA): TGTGCCAGCAGACACATTGACAGAACCTACGAGCAGTACTTC. The V gene is TRBV7-9, the J gene TRBJ2-7; perhaps TRBD1 as D (5 bases). Trimming removed 6 bases from V and 2 bases from J, with 14 bases in between. Germline assignment: CDR1 SEHNR and CDR2 FQNEAQ (reference sequence). This CDR3 spans 14 amino acids.

This chain joins TRBV5-6 and TRBJ1-5; 9 bases are shared with TRBD1. V gave up 4 bases and J gave up 6 bases; unmatched junction bases: 8. The V gene's germline CDR1 is SGHDT and CDR2 YYEEEE. The CDR3 totals 15 residues. The CDR3 bases are TGTGCCAGCAGCGAGACGGGACAGGGAAGTCAGCCCCAGCATTTT. Translation gives CASSETGQGSQPQHF.

The chain couples TRBV4-3 to TRBJ1-3; 7 bases map to TRBD1. After removal of 3 bases from V and 4 bases from J, the junction contained 6 bases not matched to a gene. Germline lookup yields CDR1 LGHNA and CDR2 YSLEER. The CDR3 is made up of 15 amino acids. The CDR3 sequence: CASSQTGTVGNTIYF. The CDR3 bases are TGCGCCAGCAGCCAGACCGGGACAGTAGGAAACACCATATATTTT.

This chain connects TRBV7-9 to TRBJ1-2; 8 bases map to TRBD1. This CDR3 region has 13 residues. After removal of 5 bases from V and 8 bases from J, the junction contained 7 bases not matched to a gene. The germline V gene encodes CDR1 SEHNR and CDR2 FQNEAQ (reference sequence). The DNA of the CDR3 is TGTGCCAGCAGCCCAGGGGGCGCGCGGGGCTACACCTTC. Protein product: CASSPGGARGYTF. The complete variable domain, with remaining parts taken from reference TRBV7-9 and TRBJ1-2, reads DTGVSQNPRHKITKRGQNVTFRCDPISEHNRLYWYRQTLGQGPEFLTYFQNEAQLEKSRLLSDRFSAERPKGSFSTLEIQRTEQGDSAMYLCASSPGGARGYTFGSGTRLTVV.

The CDR3 DNA follows: TGCGCCAGCAGCTCGAGACAGGACACAGATACGCAGTATTTT. It specifies CASSSRQDTDTQYF. V usage is TRBV5-1 and J usage is TRBJ2-3, with D possibly being TRBD1 (6 bases). The CDR3 covers 14 residues. V was shortened by 3 bases and J by 2 bases, with 10 bases between the two germline ends. The germline V gene encodes CDR1 SGHRS and CDR2 YFSETQ.

The rearrangement joins TRBV9 to TRBJ2-7; TRBD2 matches 10 bases. V gave up 0 bases and J gave up 3 bases; unmatched junction bases: 6. The CDR3 is 16 amino acids. The germline V gene encodes CDR1 SGDLS and CDR2 YYNGEE. The CDR3 bases are TGTGCCAGCAGCGTAGGGCTAGCGGGGGATTTCTACGAGCAGTACTTC. This translates into CASSVGLAGDFYEQYF.

This chain connects TRBV10-3 to TRBJ2-1, with 9 bases fitting TRBD1. V shed 8 bases, J shed 9 bases, and the junction held 11 bases outside the gene matches. The length of the CDR3 is 14 residues. CDR1 is ENHRY, CDR2 SYGVKD, per germline. The CDR3 loop is CAIAGQGTFSEQFF. CDR3 DNA sequence: TGTGCCATCGCCGGACAGGGGACTTTCTCTGAGCAGTTCTTC.

Regarding this clone: Other nucleotide sequences from this sample produce the same CDR3. The chain is built from TRBV20-1 and TRBJ2-1; D is perhaps TRBD2 (5 bases). Trimming stripped 6 bases from V and 7 bases from J, with 10 bases between. Per the germline V gene, CDR1 is DFQATT and CDR2 is SNEGSKA (reference sequence). The CDR3 totals 11 residues. The CDR3 DNA reads TGCAGTGCCTCACGCGGGAATGAGCAGTTCTTC. It is translated as CSASRGNEQFF.

This clone has only a few counts. This sequence joins TRBV6-5 and TRBJ1-6, with 7 bases lining up with TRBD1. CDR3 length: 15 residues. Germline V gene lookup returns CDR1 MNHEY and CDR2 SVGAGI. V trimming: 6 bases; J trimming: 6 bases; junction bases outside the gene matches: 8. The CDR3 DNA reads as TGTGCCAGCAGCCGCCTGACAGGGTCTAATTCACCCCTCCACTTT. Its protein product is CASSRLTGSNSPLHF.

The count of this clone is one. This rearrangement joins TRBV5-5 to TRBJ1-5, with D unclear. Germline V lookup: CDR1 SGHKS, CDR2 YYEKEE (reference sequence). V was cut by 0 bases and J by 4 bases, with 5 bases left in between. This CDR3 region has 13 residues. The CDR3 loop is CASSLGVNQPQHF. In DNA form, the CDR3 reads TGTGCCAGCAGCTTGGGCGTAAATCAGCCCCAGCATTTT. Using reference TRBV5-5 and TRBJ1-5 for the parts outside the CDR3, the full variable domain is DAGVTQSPTHLIKTRGQQVTLRCSPISGHKSVSWYQQVLGQGPQFIFQYYEKEERGRGNFPDRFSARQFPNYSSELNVNALLLGDSALYLCASSLGVNQPQHFGDGTRLSIL.

The rearrangement joins TRBV4-1 to TRBJ1-6; 7 bases match TRBD1. Losses at the gene ends were 4 bases for V and 7 bases for J; bases not matched to a gene: 7. The CDR3 totals 15 residues. Germline loops: CDR1 MGHRA, CDR2 YSYEKL. The DNA for the CDR3 is TGCGCCAGCAGCCGGGGGACAGCCCTAAATTCACCCCTCCACTTT. Its translation is CASSRGTALNSPLHF.

The gene calls are TRBV1 and TRBJ1-1; TRBD1 was called by the table and not checked on the DNA. TRBV1 is shown as a pseudogene. The CDR3 totals 15 residues. The CDR3: CTSSQDCGRNHEAFF. The DNA of the CDR3 is TGCACCAGCAGCCAAGATTGTGGCAGGAACCATGAAGCTTTCTTT.

In regard to this clone: The conserved phenylalanine or tryptophan is not found at the CDR3 terminus, so this likely reflects a read error. It is unclear where the CDR3 begins or ends on the DNA, so no DNA is shown, and the CDR3 is as TCRdb lists it. This chain uses TRBV20-1 with TRBJ1-2. Germline CDR1 is DFQATT and CDR2 is SNEGSKA (reference sequence). The CDR3 is 11 amino acids in total, end residues counted. The chain's CDR3 is CSARYRDSTIH.

The genes are TRBV21-1 and TRBJ2-5; the table's TRBD2 call for D was not verified on the DNA. TRBV21-1 is an annotated pseudogene. The CDR3 contains 11 residues. The CDR3 reads CASSARGTQYF. CDR3 DNA sequence: TGTGCCAGCAGCGCCCGGGGGACCCAGTACTTC.

The chain uses TRBV4-1 and TRBJ2-1; 15 positions agree with TRBD2. This CDR3 is 18 amino acids long. The V segment lost 4 bases and the J segment 0 bases; nucleotides outside the gene matches: 4. Germline CDR1 MGHRA, CDR2 YSYEKL. CDR3 nucleotide sequence: TGCGCCAGCAGCCGAGGACTAGCGGGGGGGAGCTCCTACAATGAGCAGTTCTTC. As protein: CASSRGLAGGSSYNEQFF.

This chain links TRBV5-1 with TRBJ2-2, with a possible D match to TRBD2 (5 bases). Looked up from germline, CDR1 is SGHRS and CDR2 is YFSETQ. The CDR3 loop spans 15 amino acids. Trimming removed 0 bases at V and 3 bases at J, with 9 bases between. The CDR3 nucleotides read TGCGCCAGCAGCTTGGGGTACGGGGACACCGGGGAGCTGTTTTTT. The encoded protein is CASSLGYGDTGELFF.

This chain links TRBV5-4 with TRBJ2-1, with D maybe TRBD2 (6 bases). This CDR3 comprises 14 residues. The ends were cut back, 5 bases at V and 3 bases at J, with 12 bases in the middle. From germline, CDR1 is SGHNT and CDR2 YYREEE (reference sequence). The CDR3 nucleotides read TGTGCCAGCAGGGTGGGGGGAAGCTACAATGAGCAGTTCTTC. Its protein product is CASRVGGSYNEQFF.

This clone has a single count. The gene calls are TRBV7-9 and TRBJ2-3; weak D call: TRBD1 (5 bases). This CDR3 is built from 13 residues. Looked up from germline, CDR1 is SEHNR and CDR2 is FQNEAQ (reference sequence). Trimming took off 3 bases at V and 6 bases at J, with 10 bases between the two ends. The CDR3, as DNA: TGTGCCAGCAGCTTGGGCGCAGGGGATACGCAGTATTTT. This encodes CASSLGAGDTQYF.

The rearrangement links TRBV18 to TRBJ2-2; 9 bases are shared with TRBD1. Germline V gene lookup returns CDR1 KGHSH and CDR2 LQKENI. The CDR3 extends over 14 amino acids. The V and J ends lost 2 bases and 6 bases, in that order; junction bases with no gene match: 1. CDR3 nucleotides: TGTGCCAGCTCACCAAGGACAGGGGCCGGGGAGCTGTTTTTT. It yields the protein CASSPRTGAGELFF.

The V call is TRBV5-6, the J call TRBJ2-7, with D possibly matching TRBD2 (5 bases). The length of the CDR3 is 17 residues. Germline CDR1 is SGHDT and CDR2 is YYEEEE. Trimming cost V 4 bases and J 0 bases, with 20 bases left between them. The chain's CDR3 is CASSLLGRTALSYEQYF. The DNA of the CDR3 is TGTGCCAGCAGCCTGCTAGGGAGAACGGCCCTCTCCTACGAGCAGTACTTC. The entire variable domain, with the rest obtained from reference TRBV5-6 and TRBJ2-7, is as follows: DAGVTQSPTHLIKTRGQQVTLRCSPKSGHDTVSWYQQALGQGPQFIFQYYEEEERQRGNFPDRFSGHQFPNYSSELNVNALLLGDSALYLCASSLLGRTALSYEQYFGPGTRLTVT.

This sequence joins TRBV27 and TRBJ2-2; 9 bases map to TRBD1. Trimming took 6 bases from V and 4 from J; bases not matched to a gene: 6. The CDR3 spans 15 residues. The germline V gene encodes CDR1 MNHEY and CDR2 SMNVEV (reference sequence). This CDR3 is CASSPQGAFTGELFF. CDR3 in DNA: TGTGCCAGCAGCCCACAGGGGGCCTTCACCGGGGAGCTGTTTTTT.

About this clone itself: This sample also contains other DNA sequences that code for the same CDR3. The chain links TRBV28 to TRBJ1-5, with 9 bases fitting TRBD1. CDR3 length: 14 amino acids. Germline V gene lookup returns CDR1 MDHEN and CDR2 SYDVKM. J was trimmed by 5 bases and V by 2 bases; bases with no gene match: 1. DNA of the CDR3: TGTGCCAGCAGTTTACGACAGGGGGATCAGCCCCAGCATTTT. It is translated as CASSLRQGDQPQHF.

V gene TRBV7-6 combines with J gene TRBJ2-2; D perhaps matches TRBD2 (7 bases). Germline CDR1 is SGHVS and CDR2 is FNYEAQ. The CDR3 runs 18 residues. Deletions cut 2 bases from V and 1 base from J, with 17 bases between. The CDR3 loop reads CASSLIISGEGNTGELFF. CDR3 in DNA: TGTGCCAGCAGCTTAATTATTTCAGGGGAGGGGAACACCGGGGAGCTGTTTTTT.

The rearrangement links TRBV14 to TRBJ2-5; no firm D call. Per the germline V gene, CDR1 is SGHDN and CDR2 is FVKESK. This CDR3 is 12 amino acids long. V shed 3 bases and J shed 4 bases, with 6 bases lying between them. The CDR3 DNA reads as TGTGCCAGCAGCCAGTTCAGAGAGACCCAGTACTTC. Translation: CASSQFRETQYF.

V is TRBV7-9 and J is TRBJ2-7; tentatively, D is TRBD2 (5 bases). The V gene lost 5 bases and the J gene lost 4 bases, with 15 bases spanning the gap. This CDR3 comprises 14 residues. Germline assignment: CDR1 SEHNR and CDR2 FQNEAQ (reference sequence). This chain's CDR3 is CASSPATGRYEQYF. CDR3 nucleotide sequence: TGTGCCAGCAGCCCAGCCACGGGAAGGTACGAGCAGTACTTC. The variable domain in full, completed from reference TRBV7-9 and TRBJ2-7, reads DTGVSQNPRHKITKRGQNVTFRCDPISEHNRLYWYRQTLGQGPEFLTYFQNEAQLEKSRLLSDRFSAERPKGSFSTLEIQRTEQGDSAMYLCASSPATGRYEQYFGPGTRLTVT.

The V call is TRBV4-1, the J call TRBJ2-5, with D perhaps matching TRBD2 (6 bases). The V end lost 3 bases, the J end lost 2 bases, and 10 bases lay between the germline ends. Germline CDR1 MGHRA, CDR2 YSYEKL. This CDR3 has 14 residues. CDR3 residues: CASSHPRGQETQYF. The DNA of the CDR3 is TGCGCCAGCAGCCACCCCCGGGGGCAAGAGACCCAGTACTTC.